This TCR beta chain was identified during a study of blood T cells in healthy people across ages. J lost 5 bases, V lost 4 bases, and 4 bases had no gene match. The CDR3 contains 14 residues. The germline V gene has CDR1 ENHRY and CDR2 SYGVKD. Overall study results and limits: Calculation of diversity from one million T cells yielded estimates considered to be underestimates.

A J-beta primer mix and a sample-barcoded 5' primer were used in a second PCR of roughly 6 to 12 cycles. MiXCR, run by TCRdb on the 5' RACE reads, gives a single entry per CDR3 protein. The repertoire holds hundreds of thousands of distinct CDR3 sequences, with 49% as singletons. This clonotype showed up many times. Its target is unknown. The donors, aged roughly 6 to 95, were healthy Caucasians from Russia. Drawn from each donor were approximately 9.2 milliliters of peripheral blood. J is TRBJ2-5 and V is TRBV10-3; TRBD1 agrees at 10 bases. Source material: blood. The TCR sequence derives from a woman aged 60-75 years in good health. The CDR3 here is CAISGTGGMETQYF. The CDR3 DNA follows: TGTGCCATCAGTGGGACAGGGGGTATGGAGACCCAGTACTTC.